This is a list of T cell receptor beta chains from one sample in a study of cytomegalovirus exposure and HLA in healthy donors. The repertoire was sequenced with immunoSEQ multiplex PCR; TCRdb's copy has only in-frame clones and lacks some. The repertoire has more than 75,000 clones, 85% to 95% of them found once; the top ten carry about 0.7%. The sequenced sample was PBMCs. The origin of the receptors is a man between 18 and 29 years old in good health and CMV-seronegative. Both conserved end residues are part of each CDR3. A D gene is named only where the DNA matches it firmly. Only part of the rows carry a size: once, few, many, or a class if the clone is expanded.

cdr3_aa cdr3_nt j_call v_call clone_size cdr3_length d_call
CASGGQSPQPQHF TGTGCCAGCGGAGGACAGAGTCCTCAGCCCCAGCATTTT TRBJ1-5 TRBV7-2 . 13 .
CASSQEDSYSNQPQHF TGCGCCAGCAGCCAAGAAGACAGTTATAGCAATCAGCCCCAGCATTTT TRBJ1-5 TRBV4-1 once 16 .
CASRKGREGVEQYF TGTGCCAGCAGAAAGGGCAGGGAGGGGGTCGAGCAGTACTTC TRBJ2-7 TRBV13 . 14 .
CASSVAGGALEAFF TGTGCCAGCAGCGTAGCGGGGGGGGCACTTGAAGCTTTCTTT TRBJ1-1 TRBV9 . 14 .
CASSAEGGTEAFF TGTGCCAGCAGCGCCGAGGGAGGCACTGAAGCTTTCTTT TRBJ1-1 TRBV13 . 13 .
CSVRGIGEQYF TGCAGTGTGCGGGGGATCGGGGAGCAGTACTTC TRBJ2-7 TRBV20-1 . 11 TRBD2
CASSRNTEAFF TGTGCCAGCAGCCGGAACACTGAAGCTTTCTTT TRBJ1-1 TRBV28 . 11 .
CASSLVFGYNEQFF TGTGCCAGCAGCTTAGTATTCGGGTACAATGAGCAGTTCTTC TRBJ2-1 TRBV7-2 . 14 .
CASRADRVYDGYTF TGCGCCAGCAGAGCCGACAGGGTCTATGATGGCTACACCTTC TRBJ1-2 TRBV10-2 . 14 TRBD1
CASSQSTGLGQYF TGTGCCAGCAGCCAGTCGACAGGGTTAGGCCAGTACTTC TRBJ2-5 TRBV14 . 13 TRBD1
CASSPGQGVIYGYTF TGTGCCAGCTCACCAGGGCAGGGGGTAATCTATGGCTACACCTTC TRBJ1-2 TRBV18 few 15 TRBD1
CASSREDRDFGGAFF TGTGCCAGCAGTCGGGAGGACCGGGACTTCGGTGGGGCTTTCTTT TRBJ1-1 TRBV27 . 15 .
CASSPPKRGPDLRQYF TGTGCCAGCTCACCTCCCAAAAGGGGGCCTGATTTACGGCAGTACTTC TRBJ2-7 TRBV18 . 16 TRBD1
CAISESSQADGNTIYF TGTGCCATCAGTGAGTCGTCACAGGCCGACGGAAACACCATATATTTT TRBJ1-3 TRBV10-3 . 16 .
CASSRQANYEQYF TGTGCCAGCTCCCGGCAGGCGAACTACGAGCAGTACTTC TRBJ2-7 TRBV9 . 13 .
CASLSGRPNTGELFF TGTGCCAGCCTCAGCGGGAGGCCCAACACCGGGGAGCTGTTTTTT TRBJ2-2 TRBV13 once 15 TRBD2
CASSPRGGPADTYNEQFF TGTGCCAGCAGCCCCCGGGGAGGGCCAGCTGATACCTACAATGAGCAGTTCTTC TRBJ2-1 TRBV7-8 once 18 TRBD2
CASSGGRGLSATQYF TGTGCCAGCTCCGGGGGCAGGGGGCTATCGGCGACCCAGTACTTC TRBJ2-5 TRBV7-9 . 15 TRBD1
CASSLAGVTGELFF TGTGCCAGCAGCTTGGCCGGGGTCACCGGGGAGCTGTTTTTT TRBJ2-2 TRBV5-4 . 14 .
CAGQVPPNYGYTF TGTGCCGGACAGGTGCCGCCTAACTATGGCTACACCTTC TRBJ1-2 TRBV30 . 13 TRBD1
CASSQRGSGSLSDTQYF TGTGCCAGCAGCCAGAGAGGGAGCGGGAGTCTCTCAGATACGCAGTATTTT TRBJ2-3 TRBV9 . 17 TRBD2
CASARGPYNEQFF TGTGCCAGCGCCAGGGGGCCGTACAATGAGCAGTTCTTC TRBJ2-1 TRBV27 . 13 TRBD1
CATSRAREGLSGANVLTF TGTGCCACCAGCAGAGCTCGGGAGGGCCTTTCTGGGGCCAACGTCCTGACTTTC TRBJ2-6 TRBV15 . 18 TRBD2
CASSYSPRQGNEKLFF TGTGCCAGCAGTTACTCGCCGAGACAGGGGAATGAAAAACTGTTTTTT TRBJ1-4 TRBV6-5 once 16 TRBD1
CASSPWTAANYGYTF TGTGCCAGCAGCCCCTGGACAGCAGCTAACTATGGCTACACCTTC TRBJ1-2 TRBV7-2 . 15 .
CASSLSEGNEQFF TGTGCCAGCAGTTTATCGGAGGGGAATGAGCAGTTCTTC TRBJ2-1 TRBV27 . 13 .
CASSFEGFEQFF TGTGCCAGCAGCTTCGAGGGTTTTGAGCAGTTCTTC TRBJ2-1 TRBV13 . 12 .